A single count supports the clone carrying this TCR beta chain. Its antigen is not identified. The junction departs from germline at one end; a sequencing error may be responsible. Patients with autoimmune history or systemic immunosuppression were excluded. The entry originates in a study of OX40 agonist ivuxolimab in advanced cancers. Study-level information: Ivuxolimab was delivered to patients intravenously every 2 weeks at doses spanning 0.01 to 10 mg/kg. The dose-escalation cohort had hepatocellular carcinoma, melanoma, renal cell or head and neck cancer. Overall study findings and caveats: Also showing low normalized T-cell clonal expansion were some of the nonresponders.

Clones were read by immunoSEQ multiplex PCR, and TCRdb kept only the in-frame ones, dropping some. The sample lists around 98,000 clones, approximately 90% occurring once. The CDR3 has 12 residues. Germline V CDR1 and CDR2: SGHTA, FQGNSA. The rearrangement links TRBV7-2 to TRBJ2-1; no clear D. Specimen: CD4+ or CD8+ T cells sorted from blood, collected in a trial of the OX40 agonist ivuxolimab. This clonotype was sampled from an adult with an advanced solid tumor such as melanoma, head and neck, liver or kidney cancer. The DNA for the CDR3 is TGTGCCAGCAGCTTAGTCAGATCGGAGCATTTCTTC. Protein product: CASSLVRSEHFF.